This T cell receptor beta chain was identified during a study of T cells in Graves' hyperthyroidism and ophthalmopathy. Study-wide points: Stable hyperthyroidism was told apart from ophthalmopathy by a model built on 13 V-J features.

This clonotype was counted ten times or more. Its antigen is currently unknown. Exclusion criteria comprised uncontrolled infection, other autoimmune disease, pregnancy or lactation. Diagnoses were made from clinical symptoms, serum measures (thyroxine and TRAb), thyroid ultrasound and orbital computed tomography. From RNA transcripts, TCR beta CDR3 regions were amplified. Carried out on the TCR CDR3, a first-round RT-PCR used the HTBI primer set. TCRdb used MiXCR to reprocess the multiplex PCR reads, holding one entry per CDR3 protein. The sample shows over 650,000 distinct CDR3 sequences, about a sixth of them seen only once. Germline CDR1 is DFQATT and CDR2 is SNEGSKA (reference sequence). V trimming: 6 bases; J trimming: 5 bases; junction bases outside the gene matches: 10. The CDR3 length is 14 residues.

The sequence derives from a man younger than 35 with Graves' hyperthyroidism. The chain carries TRBV20-1 and TRBJ2-7; 10 bases are a match to TRBD2. Sequenced material: blood. The CDR3: CSAPPGLATHEQYF. As DNA, the CDR3 is TGCAGTGCCCCTCCGGGACTAGCGACCCACGAGCAGTACTTC.